The rows below give T cell receptor beta chains drawn from one sample of a study of shared clonotypes between healthy human individuals. The data were produced by immunoSEQ multiplex PCR, yet TCRdb's version contains in-frame clones alone and is incomplete. The sample contains hundreds of thousands of clones, approximately 96% of which appear only once. The sample consisted of naive CD8+ T cells sorted from blood. The receptors shown here come from a woman aged 30 to 39 in good health. Each CDR3 is given with its conserved first and last residue. D genes are given only for firm matches. Clone size is shown for a subset of rows, as once, few, many or a class of expanded clone.

v_call	clone_size	d_call	j_call	cdr3_nt	cdr3_aa
TRBV18	.	.	TRBJ1-2	TGTGCCAGCCCGACCGGGCCAGCACCCTATGGCTACACCTTC	CASPTGPAPYGYTF
TRBV11-2	once	.	TRBJ2-7	TGTGCCAGCAGCTTAACCCCCCCAAGCGAGGGGGATTCGTACGAGCAGTACTTC	CASSLTPPSEGDSYEQYF
TRBV19	.	.	TRBJ1-1	TGTGCCAGTAGTATTTTTGGTGAAGCTTTCTTT	CASSIFGEAFF
TRBV28	.	TRBD1	TRBJ1-1	TGTGCCAGCAGGAGACAGGGGGTGTTCACTGAAGCTTTCTTT	CASRRQGVFTEAFF
TRBV13	.	.	TRBJ2-3	TGTGCCAGCAGCTTATTAGGTGGGAGCACAGATACGCAGTATTTT	CASSLLGGSTDTQYF
TRBV29-1	.	TRBD1	TRBJ2-1	TGCAGCGTTAGGGACAGTAATGAGCAGTTCTTC	CSVRDSNEQFF
TRBV9	.	.	TRBJ2-5	TGTGCCAGCAGCGTAGGGGGTGCGGAGACCCAGTACTTC	CASSVGGAETQYF
TRBV7-9	.	.	TRBJ2-5	TGTGCCAGCAGCCCTCAGGTTGGAGAGACCCAGTACTTC	CASSPQVGETQYF
TRBV27	.	.	TRBJ2-1	TGTGCCAGCAGTAAGGGCCTGGATAGCTCCTACAATGAGCAGTTCTTC	CASSKGLDSSYNEQFF
TRBV28	.	.	TRBJ2-7	TGTGCCAGCAATGGGGTTTCTAGCGACTACGAGCAGTACTTC	CASNGVSSDYEQYF
TRBV29-1	.	TRBD1	TRBJ2-7	TGCAGCGTTGAACTCAGGGGGTCCTACGAGCAGTACTTC	CSVELRGSYEQYF
TRBV7-2	.	.	TRBJ2-5	TGTGCCAGCAGCTCCCTCCCCGGGTACCAAGAGACCCAGTACTTC	CASSSLPGYQETQYF
TRBV5-1	.	.	TRBJ1-2	TGCGCCGGCAGCTTTTGGATCGGACAACAGGATGGCTACACCTTC	CAGSFWIGQQDGYTF
TRBV13	.	.	TRBJ2-7	TGTGCCAGCAGCTTAGAAAGCTCCTACGAGCAGTACTTC	CASSLESSYEQYF
TRBV5-1	.	TRBD2	TRBJ2-7	TGCGCCAGCAGCGCAAAGGGGACTAGCGGGAATTTTGCCTCCTACGAGCAGTACTTC	CASSAKGTSGNFASYEQYF
TRBV5-6	.	.	TRBJ2-7	TGTGCCAGCAGCGTCAACAGCTACGAGCAGTACTTC	CASSVNSYEQYF
TRBV2	.	.	TRBJ2-7	TGTGCCAGCCTCCCCGTTAATAGTTACGAGCAGTACTTC	CASLPVNSYEQYF
TRBV9	.	.	TRBJ2-2	TGTGCCAGCAGCGAAGAAGGGGTTGGCGGGGAGCTGTTTTTT	CASSEEGVGGELFF
TRBV6-5	once	.	TRBJ1-5	TGTGCCAGCAGTTTGGGGCAGGAAAATCAGCCCCAGCATTTT	CASSLGQENQPQHF
TRBV9	.	.	TRBJ2-3	TGTGCCAGCAGCGTGGCCGGAAGCCCCGCAGATACGCAGTATTTT	CASSVAGSPADTQYF
TRBV27	few	.	TRBJ2-7	TGTGCCAGCAGTCTGGGGACTCGACCGTACGAGCAGTACTTC	CASSLGTRPYEQYF
TRBV10-2	.	.	TRBJ2-3	TGCGCCAGCAGTGAAAGAGGGATTAGGACGGGCCGAACAGATACGCAGTATTTT	CASSERGIRTGRTDTQYF
TRBV6-5	.	.	TRBJ2-1	TGTGCCAGCAGTTACTCGAATCAGTACCATGAGCAGTTCTTC	CASSYSNQYHEQFF
TRBV13	.	.	TRBJ1-1	TGTGCCAGCAGCTTGACAAGGAACACTGAAGCTTTCTTT	CASSLTRNTEAFF